The rows below give T cell receptor beta chains drawn from one sample of a study of blood T cell repertoires in COVID-19. Clones were read by immunoSEQ multiplex PCR, and TCRdb kept only the in-frame ones, dropping some. Found here are 350,000 to 400,000 clones, under 90% of them singletons; the top ten hold 1.5% to 2%. The specimen was PBMCs or T cells enriched from blood (not recorded which). The origin of the receptors is a woman in her thirties who had recovered from COVID-19. The CDR3 runs from the conserved cysteine through the conserved F or W. Each record gives: clone size, V gene, D gene, J gene, CDR3 protein, CDR3 DNA. The D gene is left open where the match is weak. Some rows have no size entry. The others give once, few or many, or a class for an expanded clone.

clone size: NA
V gene: TRBV4-1
D gene: NA
J gene: TRBJ2-2
CDR3 protein: CASSQGRLAGTGELFF
CDR3 DNA: TGCGCCAGCAGCCAAGGGCGGCTAGCAGGCACCGGGGAGCTGTTTTTT

clone size: NA
V gene: TRBV30
D gene: TRBD1
J gene: TRBJ1-1
CDR3 protein: CAWMGQSRSEAFF
CDR3 DNA: TGTGCCTGGATGGGACAGAGTAGGTCTGAAGCTTTCTTT

clone size: once
V gene: TRBV24-1
D gene: TRBD1
J gene: TRBJ1-1
CDR3 protein: CATSPTGGGVTEAFF
CDR3 DNA: TGTGCCACCAGCCCGACAGGGGGCGGGGTCACTGAAGCTTTCTTT

clone size: NA
V gene: TRBV18
D gene: NA
J gene: TRBJ1-1
CDR3 protein: CASSSTEIREAFF
CDR3 DNA: TGTGCCAGCTCATCCACGGAGATACGCGAAGCTTTCTTT

clone size: NA
V gene: TRBV18
D gene: TRBD2
J gene: TRBJ2-7
CDR3 protein: CASSPSREGNYEQYF
CDR3 DNA: TGTGCCAGCTCACCTTCGCGGGAGGGAAATTACGAGCAGTACTTC

clone size: NA
V gene: TRBV27
D gene: TRBD1
J gene: TRBJ1-2
CDR3 protein: CASSSPGTDFYGYTF
CDR3 DNA: TGTGCCAGCAGTTCACCCGGGACAGACTTCTATGGCTACACCTTC

clone size: NA
V gene: TRBV3-1/TRBV3-2
D gene: NA
J gene: TRBJ2-1
CDR3 protein: CASSPIHSYNEQFF
CDR3 DNA: TGTGCCAGCAGCCCCATACACTCCTACAATGAGCAGTTCTTC

clone size: NA
V gene: TRBV27
D gene: TRBD1
J gene: TRBJ2-5
CDR3 protein: CASSLWVGTGVETQYF
CDR3 DNA: TGTGCCAGCAGTTTATGGGTCGGGACAGGGGTAGAGACCCAGTACTTC

clone size: NA
V gene: TRBV6-5
D gene: NA
J gene: TRBJ1-1
CDR3 protein: CASSRGGSEAFF
CDR3 DNA: TGTGCCAGCAGCCGGGGGGGGAGTGAAGCTTTCTTT

clone size: NA
V gene: TRBV7-9
D gene: TRBD2
J gene: TRBJ2-7
CDR3 protein: CASSLEAGALYEQYF
CDR3 DNA: TGTGCCAGCAGCTTAGAAGCGGGGGCCCTCTACGAGCAGTACTTC

clone size: NA
V gene: TRBV12-5
D gene: NA
J gene: TRBJ2-5
CDR3 protein: CASGLGQQETQYF
CDR3 DNA: TGTGCTAGTGGTTTAGGACAGCAAGAGACCCAGTACTTC

clone size: NA
V gene: TRBV15
D gene: TRBD2
J gene: TRBJ2-7
CDR3 protein: CATSTTSLIAGVYEQYF
CDR3 DNA: TGTGCCACCAGCACCACGTCGCTAATAGCGGGAGTATACGAGCAGTACTTC

clone size: NA
V gene: TRBV10-1
D gene: TRBD2
J gene: TRBJ2-7
CDR3 protein: CASSPGLAYEQYF
CDR3 DNA: TGCGCCAGTTCCCCGGGACTAGCTTACGAGCAGTACTTC

clone size: NA
V gene: TRBV2
D gene: NA
J gene: TRBJ1-5
CDR3 protein: CASTNGRGGGQPQHF
CDR3 DNA: TGTGCCAGCACCAACGGACGCGGGGGGGGCCAGCCCCAGCATTTT

clone size: NA
V gene: TRBV7-9
D gene: NA
J gene: TRBJ2-7
CDR3 protein: CASSKIPRWTKTNEQYF
CDR3 DNA: TGTGCCAGCAGCAAGATTCCCCGTTGGACAAAGACCAACGAGCAGTACTTC